These 4 T cell receptor beta chains originate from one sample sequenced in a study of blood T cell repertoires in COVID-19. Sequencing used immunoSEQ multiplex PCR; TCRdb keeps in-frame clones, though not all of them. Here the sample spans 150,000 or so clones, about nine tenths being singletons. The sample taken for sequencing was PBMCs or T cells enriched from blood (not recorded which). Source of these receptors: a man aged 45-65 years who had recovered from COVID-19.

J is TRBJ1-1 and V is TRBV6-5, with D hard to call. The germline V gene has CDR1 MNHEY and CDR2 SVGAGI. V lost 7 bases, J lost 8 bases, and 17 bases lay in between. This CDR3 spans 13 amino acids. CDR3 DNA: TGTGCCAGCACTCACGGTAGCTCACGGGAAGCTTTCTTT. It is translated as CASTHGSSREAFF.

CDR3 sequence reads: CASSYVPTEAFF. The DNA for the CDR3 is TGTGCCAGCAGTTATGTCCCGACTGAAGCTTTCTTT. The chain joins TRBV2 to TRBJ1-1; D gene unclear. Trimming removed 5 bases at V and 5 bases at J, with 9 bases between. CDR3 length: 12 amino acids. From germline, CDR1 is SNHLY and CDR2 FYNNEI.

This clone appeared once. The chain uses TRBV14 and TRBJ2-3; TRBD1 agrees at 8 bases. CDR3 length: 16 residues. Germline CDR1 and CDR2: SGHDN and FVKESK. Unmatched junction bases numbered 5, after V lost 1 base and J lost 2 bases. In DNA form, the CDR3 reads TGTGCCAGCAGCCAAGCCGACAGGGGACACACAGATACGCAGTATTTT. This encodes CASSQADRGHTDTQYF.

This clone was counted between two and nine times. The gene calls are TRBV18 and TRBJ2-7; 9 bases match TRBD2. This CDR3 region has 18 residues. The ends lost 0 bases at V and 0 bases at J; junction bases unmatched: 9. CDR1 is KGHSH and CDR2 is LQKENI in the germline V gene. The CDR3 region has the DNA TGTGCCAGCTCACCACCGAGTCTGACTAGCGGCACCTCCTACGAGCAGTACTTC. Residues: CASSPPSLTSGTSYEQYF.